This TCR beta chain was documented in a study of T cell repertoires in cytomegalovirus infection. The overall study: Signatures in public TCR beta sequences pointed to both CMV infection and matching HLA type. Whole-study findings and limits: Ex vivo, HLA-C-restricted CMV-specific TCR beta clonotypes prevailed over the rest of the response. Cumulative public TCR beta family frequency identified CMV carriers with the relevant HLA.

This clonotype has only a few counts. Its antigen remains unknown. TCRdb passed the reads through MiXCR, listing each CDR3 protein once. The sample has hundreds of thousands of distinct CDR3 sequences, 20% to 25% seen once. The CDR3 consists of 15 residues. CDR1 and CDR2 (germline): MNHEY, SMNVEV (reference sequence). V dropped 4 bases and J dropped 2; count of bases not matched to a gene: 6. The gene calls are TRBV27 and TRBJ2-3, with 7 positions matching TRBD1. The source of this sequence is a human donor in good health (CMV status not recorded). Some clones in this sample may be carry-over from other donors' samples. Material for sequencing was CD8+ T cells from PBMCs. The CDR3 DNA follows: TGTGCCAGCAGTTGGGTACAGGGGTTCACAGATACGCAGTATTTT. Amino acid sequence: CASSWVQGFTDTQYF.